The source of this TCR beta chain is a study of blood T cell repertoires in COVID-19. Study overall: PBMCs, B-cell-depleted T cells, or T cells provided the cDNA or gDNA that made up the material.

CDR3 length equals 15 residues. Germline CDR1 SGHVS, CDR2 FQNEAQ. Germline trimming cut 3 bases from V and 0 bases from J; bases unmatched to any gene: 2. Clones were read by immunoSEQ multiplex PCR, and TCRdb kept only the in-frame ones, dropping some. The sample lists roughly 250,000 clones, nearly 90% occurring once. The chain recombines TRBV7-8 with TRBJ1-1, with 9 bases aligning to TRBD1. The TCR originated in a woman aged 40 to 55 who had recovered from COVID-19. Material for sequencing was peripheral blood. CDR3 in DNA: TGTGCCAGCAGCTTGGACAGGGGCGTGAACACTGAAGCTTTCTTT. Its translation: CASSLDRGVNTEAFF.